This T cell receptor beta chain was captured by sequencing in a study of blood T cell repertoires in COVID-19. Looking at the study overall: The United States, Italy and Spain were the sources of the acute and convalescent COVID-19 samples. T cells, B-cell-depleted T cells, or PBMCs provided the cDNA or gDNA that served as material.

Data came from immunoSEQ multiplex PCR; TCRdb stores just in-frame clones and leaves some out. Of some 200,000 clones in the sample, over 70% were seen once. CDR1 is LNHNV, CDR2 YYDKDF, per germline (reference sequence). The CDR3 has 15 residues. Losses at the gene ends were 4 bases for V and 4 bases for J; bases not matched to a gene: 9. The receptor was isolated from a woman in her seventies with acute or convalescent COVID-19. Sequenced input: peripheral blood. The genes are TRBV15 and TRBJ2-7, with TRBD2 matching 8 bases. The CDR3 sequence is CATSKGLAEGYEQYF. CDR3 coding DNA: TGTGCCACCAGCAAAGGACTAGCAGAGGGTTACGAGCAGTACTTC.